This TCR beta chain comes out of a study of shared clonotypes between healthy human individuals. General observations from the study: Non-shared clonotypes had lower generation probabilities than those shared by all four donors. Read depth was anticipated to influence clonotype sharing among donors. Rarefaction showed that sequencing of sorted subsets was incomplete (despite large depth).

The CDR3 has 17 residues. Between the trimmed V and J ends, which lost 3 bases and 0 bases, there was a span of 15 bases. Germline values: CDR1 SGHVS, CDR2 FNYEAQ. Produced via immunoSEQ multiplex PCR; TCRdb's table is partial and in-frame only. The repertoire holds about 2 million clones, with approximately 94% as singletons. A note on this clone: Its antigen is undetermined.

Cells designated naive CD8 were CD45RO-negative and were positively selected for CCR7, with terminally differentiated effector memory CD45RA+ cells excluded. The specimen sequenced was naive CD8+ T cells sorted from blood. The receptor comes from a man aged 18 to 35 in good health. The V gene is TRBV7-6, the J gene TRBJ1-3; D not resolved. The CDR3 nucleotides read TGTGCCAGCAGCTTCCTTGAGTATGGGTCCTCTGGAAACACCATATATTTT. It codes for CASSFLEYGSSGNTIYF.